This T cell receptor (beta chain) was found in a study of early T cells in non-severe SARS-CoV-2 infection. TCRdb independently ran MiXCR on the 5' RACE reads; one entry per CDR3 protein. The repertoire has about 80,000 distinct CDR3 sequences, more than 13% of them found once; the top ten carry roughly 9.8%. The length of the CDR3 is 15 residues. Trimming removed 5 bases from V and 4 bases from J, with 17 bases in between. This chain joins TRBV12-3 or TRBV12-4 and TRBJ1-1, with a tentative D call TRBD1 (5 bases). The sequenced sample consisted of whole blood. The receptor comes from an adult who was a healthcare worker with PCR-confirmed SARS-CoV-2 infection or an uninfected control (not recorded which). The CDR3 sequence is CASSPGWGVSTEAFF. CDR3 DNA sequence: TGTGCCAGCAGTCCTGGATGGGGGGTAAGCACTGAAGCTTTCTTT.